This TCR beta chain was recovered during a study of graft-versus-host responses after intestinal transplantation. Across the study: Tacrolimus plus steroids were given to all recipients for about 3 years, preceded by anti-thymocyte globulin induction.

Sequenced by immunoSEQ multiplex PCR; TCRdb stores in-frame clones only, minus some. Of around 84,000 clones in the sample, 83% are singletons; the top ten hold about a sixth. Study-wide findings and caveats: Among circulating GvH clones, peak levels were associated with early post-transplant declines in HvG clones. Recipient-marrow GvH clones were detected, some having first appeared in ileum or blood.

CDR1 is SEHNR, CDR2 FQNEAQ, per germline (reference sequence). V was clipped by 0 bases and J by 0 bases, with 15 bases between them. This CDR3 comprises 18 residues. This clone was counted a few times. Antigen unknown. This receptor was identified in a human donor who received an intestinal transplant. The chain combines TRBV7-9 with TRBJ2-1; no definite D call. Material: unstimulated CD8+ T cells sorted from spleen or lymph node cells, obtained before intestinal transplant. CDR3 bases: TGTGCCAGCAGCTTAGCGTTGGGCGCGGTGAGCTCCTACAATGAGCAGTTCTTC. Translation gives CASSLALGAVSSYNEQFF. The entire variable domain, with the rest obtained from reference TRBV7-9 and TRBJ2-1, is as follows: DTGVSQNPRHKITKRGQNVTFRCDPISEHNRLYWYRQTLGQGPEFLTYFQNEAQLEKSRLLSDRFSAERPKGSFSTLEIQRTEQGDSAMYLCASSLALGAVSSYNEQFFGPGTRLTVL.